This T cell receptor beta chain was identified in a study of cytomegalovirus exposure and HLA in healthy donors. The study, taken as a whole, reports: In a later analysis, a missense DCLRE1C variant was linked to TCR beta V- and J-gene trimming. In an earlier analysis, productive rearrangement rates for most beta V segments clustered near 87% or 30%. A later analysis found common viral pathogens apparently linked to several of the most significant clusters.

The CDR3 has 12 amino acids. Germline V lookup: CDR1 SQVTM, CDR2 ANQGSEA. The V gene end was trimmed by 4 bases and the J gene end by 6 bases; junction bases not matched to a gene: 3. This clone was detected only once. Its antigen is currently unknown. PCR was performed using 60 Vbeta and 13 Jbeta primers. In the authors' workflow: An analysis performed later counted roughly 80 million unique TCR beta chains (approximately 10 million of them shared). Clones were sequenced by immunoSEQ multiplex PCR, and TCRdb holds only the in-frame ones, with some missing. The V and J calls and the clone size are those of that table, but D and trimming were determined from the DNA. The sample carries 130,000 to 150,000 clones, approximately 82% recorded once.

The gene calls are TRBV29-1 and TRBJ1-5, with TRBD1 matching over 7 bases. This sequence originates from a woman between 55 and 75 years old in good health and CMV-seropositive. The sequencing input was PBMCs. CDR3 DNA: TGCAGCGTTGGACAGGGAGGTCAGCCCCAGCATTTT. Amino acids: CSVGQGGQPQHF.